Included here is one T cell receptor (beta chain) sequence, with context. Its antigen is undetermined. These data belong to a study of Ad26.COV2.S vaccination and SARS-CoV-2 variants. Study background: Vaccine-arm donor from the placebo-controlled COV1001 Ad26.COV2.S trial. Administration of Ad26.COV2.S was intramuscular, either once or twice 56 days apart. Study-level findings and limits: Compared with placebo recipients, vaccine recipients had higher spike-specific TCR breadth. Substantial response breadth was reportedly seen for spike-specific CD8+ and CD4+ T cells after vaccination.

Treatment defined: around 19 received Ad26.COV2.S at low or high dose, single or two shots; about 5 received placebo; per-sample allocation not given. Day 63 following the first vaccine or placebo injection was when the samples were taken. Produced via immunoSEQ multiplex PCR; TCRdb's table is partial and in-frame only. The table records some 450,000 clones, about nine tenths of them present only once. The V and J ends lost 5 bases and 3 bases, in that order; junction bases with no gene match: 6. The CDR3 sequence is 14 residues long. CDR1 is LNHDA and CDR2 is SQIVND in the germline V gene (reference sequence).

The TCR was taken from a person between 18 and 59 years old who received the Ad26.COV2.S COVID-19 vaccine or a placebo. This sequence joins TRBV19 and TRBJ2-5; 7 bases align to TRBD2. The specimen comprised peripheral blood, sampled in a trial of Ad26.COV2.S vaccine versus placebo. CDR3 nucleotide sequence: TGTGCCAGTAGTGTGACTAGCAGGGAAGAGACCCAGTACTTC. Protein product: CASSVTSREETQYF.